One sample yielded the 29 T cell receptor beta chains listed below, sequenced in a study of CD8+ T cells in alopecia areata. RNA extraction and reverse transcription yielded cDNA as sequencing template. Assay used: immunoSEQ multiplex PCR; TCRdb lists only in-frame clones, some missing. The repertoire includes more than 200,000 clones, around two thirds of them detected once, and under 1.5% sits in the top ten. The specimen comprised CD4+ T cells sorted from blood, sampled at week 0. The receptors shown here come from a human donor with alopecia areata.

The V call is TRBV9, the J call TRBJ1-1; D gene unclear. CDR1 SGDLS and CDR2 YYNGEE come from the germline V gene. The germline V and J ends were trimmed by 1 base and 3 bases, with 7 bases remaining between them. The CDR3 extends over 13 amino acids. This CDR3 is CASSVQRHTEAFF. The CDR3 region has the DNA TGTGCCAGCAGCGTACAACGTCACACTGAAGCTTTCTTT.

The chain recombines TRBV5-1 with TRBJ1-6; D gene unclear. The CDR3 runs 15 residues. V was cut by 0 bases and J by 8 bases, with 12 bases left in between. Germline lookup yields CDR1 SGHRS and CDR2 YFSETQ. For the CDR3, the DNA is TGCGCCAGCAGCTTGGTAATAGGGCGCGATTCACCCCTCCACTTT. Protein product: CASSLVIGRDSPLHF.

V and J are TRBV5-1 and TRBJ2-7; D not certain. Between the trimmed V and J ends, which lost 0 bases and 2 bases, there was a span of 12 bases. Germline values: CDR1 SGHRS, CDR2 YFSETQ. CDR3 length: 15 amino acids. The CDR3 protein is CASSLAGRATYEQYF. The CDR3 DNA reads TGCGCCAGCAGCTTGGCAGGCCGAGCAACCTACGAGCAGTACTTC.

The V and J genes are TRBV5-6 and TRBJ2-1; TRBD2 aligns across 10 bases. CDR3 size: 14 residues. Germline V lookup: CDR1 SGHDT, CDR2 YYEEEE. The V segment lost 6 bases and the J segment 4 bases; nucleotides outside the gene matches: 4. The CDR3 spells CASTRTSGYNEQFF. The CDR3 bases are TGTGCCAGCACCCGGACTAGCGGTTACAATGAGCAGTTCTTC.

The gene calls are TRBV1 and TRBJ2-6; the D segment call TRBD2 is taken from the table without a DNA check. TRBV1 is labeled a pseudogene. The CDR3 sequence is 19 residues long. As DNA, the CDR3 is TGCACCAGCAGCCCCCGTGAGCGCGGAAGAATTTCTGGGGCCAACGTCCTGACTTTC. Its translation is CTSSPRERGRISGANVLTF.

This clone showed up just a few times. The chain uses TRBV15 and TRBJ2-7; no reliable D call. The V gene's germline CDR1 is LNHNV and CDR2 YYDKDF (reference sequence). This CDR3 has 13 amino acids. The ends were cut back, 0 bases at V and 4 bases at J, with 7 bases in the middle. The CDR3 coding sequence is TGTGCCACCAGCAGAGATACGAGTTACGAGCAGTACTTC. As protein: CATSRDTSYEQYF.

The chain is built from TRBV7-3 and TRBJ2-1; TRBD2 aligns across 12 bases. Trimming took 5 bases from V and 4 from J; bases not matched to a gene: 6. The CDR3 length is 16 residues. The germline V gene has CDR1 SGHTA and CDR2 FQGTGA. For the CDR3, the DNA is TGTGCCAGCAGCCTCCAAGGACTAGCGGGGTACAATGAGCAGTTCTTC. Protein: CASSLQGLAGYNEQFF.

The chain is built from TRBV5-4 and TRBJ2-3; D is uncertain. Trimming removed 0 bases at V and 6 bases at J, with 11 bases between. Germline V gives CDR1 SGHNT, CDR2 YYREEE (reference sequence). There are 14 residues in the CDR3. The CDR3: CASSLEGGRDTQYF. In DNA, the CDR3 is TGTGCCAGCAGCTTGGAAGGTGGACGTGATACGCAGTATTTT.

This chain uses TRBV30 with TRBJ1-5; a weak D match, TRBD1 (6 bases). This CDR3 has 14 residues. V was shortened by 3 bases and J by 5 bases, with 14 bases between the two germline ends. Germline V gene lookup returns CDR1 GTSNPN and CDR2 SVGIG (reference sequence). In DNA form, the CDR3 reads TGTGCCTGGAGCGCCGGACAGACGTATCAGCCCCAGCATTTT. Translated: CAWSAGQTYQPQHF.

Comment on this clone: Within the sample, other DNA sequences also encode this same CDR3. CDR3 coding DNA: TGCGCCAGCAGCTTGGATCGGGACTACGAGCAGTACTTC. Amino acids: CASSLDRDYEQYF. The gene calls are TRBV5-1 and TRBJ2-7; D possibly corresponds to TRBD2 (5 bases). There are 13 residues in the CDR3. The ends were cut back, 0 bases at V and 3 bases at J, with 7 bases in the middle. The germline CDR1 and CDR2 sequences are SGHRS and YFSETQ.

Here the CDR3 DNA reads TGTGCCAGCAGGCCGAACACCGGGGAGCTGTTTTTT. Its protein is CASRPNTGELFF. This chain uses TRBV5-6 with TRBJ2-2; no clear D gene. Germline V gene sequence: CDR1 SGHDT, CDR2 YYEEEE. This CDR3 comprises 12 residues. Trimming left V 5 bases short and J 0 bases short, with 2 bases between.

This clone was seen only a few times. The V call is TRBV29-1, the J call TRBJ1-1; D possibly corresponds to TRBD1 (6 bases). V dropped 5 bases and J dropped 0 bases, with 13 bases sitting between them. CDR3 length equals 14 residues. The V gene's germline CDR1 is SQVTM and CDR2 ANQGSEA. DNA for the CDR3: TGCAGCGTTCCGGGACATTCTATGAACACTGAAGCTTTCTTT. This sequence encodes CSVPGHSMNTEAFF. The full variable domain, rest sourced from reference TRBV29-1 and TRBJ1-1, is SAVISQKPSRDICQRGTSLTIQCQVDSQVTMMFWYRQQPGQSLTLIATANQGSEATYESGFVIDKFPISRPNLTFSTLTVSNMSPEDSSIYLCSVPGHSMNTEAFFGQGTRLTVV.

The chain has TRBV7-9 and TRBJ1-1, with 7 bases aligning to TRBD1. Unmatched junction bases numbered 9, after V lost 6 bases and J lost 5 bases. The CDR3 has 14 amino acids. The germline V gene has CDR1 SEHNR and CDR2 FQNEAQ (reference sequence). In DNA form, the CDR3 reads TGTGCCAGCAGTGTGCTGACAGGGAGTACTGAAGCTTTCTTT. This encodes CASSVLTGSTEAFF.

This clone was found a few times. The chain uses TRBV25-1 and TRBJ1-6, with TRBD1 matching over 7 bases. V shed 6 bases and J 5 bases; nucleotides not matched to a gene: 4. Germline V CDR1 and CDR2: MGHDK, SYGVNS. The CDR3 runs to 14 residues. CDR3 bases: TGTGCCAGCAGAGACGGGACAGATAATTCACCCCTCCACTTT. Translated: CASRDGTDNSPLHF.

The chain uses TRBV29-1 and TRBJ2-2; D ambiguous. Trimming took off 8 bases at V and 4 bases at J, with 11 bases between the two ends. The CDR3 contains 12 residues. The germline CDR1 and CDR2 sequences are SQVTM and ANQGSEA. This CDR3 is CSSAAGTGELFF. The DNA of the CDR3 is TGCAGCTCCGCCGCAGGCACCGGGGAGCTGTTTTTT.

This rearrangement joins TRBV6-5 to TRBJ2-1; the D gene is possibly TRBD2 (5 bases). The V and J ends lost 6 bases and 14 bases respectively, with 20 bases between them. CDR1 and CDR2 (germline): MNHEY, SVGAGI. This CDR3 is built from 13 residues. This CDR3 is CASSPPRAQREFF. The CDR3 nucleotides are TGTGCCAGCAGCCCCCCCCGGGCCCAGAGGGAGTTCTTC.

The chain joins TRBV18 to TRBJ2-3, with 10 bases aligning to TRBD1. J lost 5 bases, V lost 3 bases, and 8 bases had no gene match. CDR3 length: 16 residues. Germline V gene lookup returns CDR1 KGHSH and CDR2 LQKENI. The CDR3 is CASSPTGGLTRDTQYF. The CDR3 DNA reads TGTGCCAGCTCACCGACAGGGGGCCTGACAAGAGATACGCAGTATTTT.

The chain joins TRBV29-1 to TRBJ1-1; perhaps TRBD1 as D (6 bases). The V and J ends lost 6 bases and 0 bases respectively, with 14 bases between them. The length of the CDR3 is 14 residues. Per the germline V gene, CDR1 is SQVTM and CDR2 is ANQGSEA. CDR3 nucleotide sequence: TGCAGCGTGGCCAAGGGGGGGCTGAACACTGAAGCTTTCTTT. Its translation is CSVAKGGLNTEAFF.

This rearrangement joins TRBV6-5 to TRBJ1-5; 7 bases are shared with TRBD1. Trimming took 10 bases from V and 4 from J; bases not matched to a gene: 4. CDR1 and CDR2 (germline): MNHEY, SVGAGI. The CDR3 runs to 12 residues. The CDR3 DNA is TGTGCCACCGGCAGGGGGAATCAGCCCCAGCATTTT. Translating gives CATGRGNQPQHF.

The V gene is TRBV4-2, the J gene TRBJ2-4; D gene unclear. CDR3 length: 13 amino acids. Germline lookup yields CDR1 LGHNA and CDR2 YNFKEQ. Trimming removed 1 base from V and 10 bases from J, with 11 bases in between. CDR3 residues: CASSQVESPIQYF. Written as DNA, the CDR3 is TGTGCCAGCAGCCAAGTCGAGTCTCCTATTCAGTACTTC.

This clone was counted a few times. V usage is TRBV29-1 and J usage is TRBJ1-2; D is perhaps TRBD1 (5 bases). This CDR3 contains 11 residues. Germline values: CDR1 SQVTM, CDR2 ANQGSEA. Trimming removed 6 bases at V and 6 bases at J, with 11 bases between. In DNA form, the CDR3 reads TGCAGCGTGGGACGTTCCGATGGCTACACCTTC. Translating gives CSVGRSDGYTF.

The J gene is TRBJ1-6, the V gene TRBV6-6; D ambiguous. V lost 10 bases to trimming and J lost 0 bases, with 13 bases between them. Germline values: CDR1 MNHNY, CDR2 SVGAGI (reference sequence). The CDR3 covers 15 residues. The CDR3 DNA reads TGTGCCATATCAGTAGGCAGCTCCTATAATTCACCCCTCCACTTT. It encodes CAISVGSSYNSPLHF.

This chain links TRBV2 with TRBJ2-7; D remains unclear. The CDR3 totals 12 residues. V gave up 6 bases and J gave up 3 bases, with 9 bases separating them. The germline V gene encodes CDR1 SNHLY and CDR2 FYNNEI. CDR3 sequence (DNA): TGTGCCAGCAGCCGTACGGGCTACGAGCAGTACTTC. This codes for CASSRTGYEQYF.

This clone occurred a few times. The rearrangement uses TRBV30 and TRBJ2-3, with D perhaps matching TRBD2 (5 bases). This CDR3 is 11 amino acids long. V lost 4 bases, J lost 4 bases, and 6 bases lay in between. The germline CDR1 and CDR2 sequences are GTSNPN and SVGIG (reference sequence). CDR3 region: CAWKRADTQYF. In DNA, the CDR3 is TGTGCCTGGAAGAGGGCAGATACGCAGTATTTT.

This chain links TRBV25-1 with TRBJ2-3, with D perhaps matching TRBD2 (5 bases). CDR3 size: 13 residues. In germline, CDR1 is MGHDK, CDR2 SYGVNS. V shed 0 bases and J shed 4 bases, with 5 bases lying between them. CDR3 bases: TGTGCCAGCAGTGAATACGGGGCAGATACGCAGTATTTT. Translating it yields CASSEYGADTQYF.

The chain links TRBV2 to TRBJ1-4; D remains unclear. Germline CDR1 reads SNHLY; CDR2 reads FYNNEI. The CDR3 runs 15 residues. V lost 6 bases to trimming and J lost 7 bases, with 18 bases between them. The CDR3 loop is CASRPTSGLSEKLFF. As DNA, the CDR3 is TGTGCCAGCAGACCTACTAGCGGCTTATCTGAAAAACTGTTTTTT.

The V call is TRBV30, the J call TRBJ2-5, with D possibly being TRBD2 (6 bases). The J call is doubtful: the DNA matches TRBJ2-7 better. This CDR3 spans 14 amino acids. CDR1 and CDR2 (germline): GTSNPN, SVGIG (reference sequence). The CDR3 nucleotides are TGTGCCTGGAGTTTTGGGGGGAACAGCTACGAGCAGTACTTC. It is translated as CAWSFGGNSYEQYF.

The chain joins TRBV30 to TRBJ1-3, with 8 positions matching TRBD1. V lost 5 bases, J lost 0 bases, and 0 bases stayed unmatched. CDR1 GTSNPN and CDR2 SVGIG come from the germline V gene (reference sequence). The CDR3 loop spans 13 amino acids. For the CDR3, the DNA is TGTGCCTGGCAGGGGGCCTCTGGAAACACCATATATTTT. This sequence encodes CAWQGASGNTIYF.

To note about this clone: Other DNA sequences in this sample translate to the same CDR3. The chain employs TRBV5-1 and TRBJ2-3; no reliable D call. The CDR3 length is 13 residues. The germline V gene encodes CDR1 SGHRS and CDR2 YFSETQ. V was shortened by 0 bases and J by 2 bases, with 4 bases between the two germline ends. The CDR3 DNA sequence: TGCGCCAGCAGCTTGGCTCCCACAGATACGCAGTATTTT. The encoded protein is CASSLAPTDTQYF.